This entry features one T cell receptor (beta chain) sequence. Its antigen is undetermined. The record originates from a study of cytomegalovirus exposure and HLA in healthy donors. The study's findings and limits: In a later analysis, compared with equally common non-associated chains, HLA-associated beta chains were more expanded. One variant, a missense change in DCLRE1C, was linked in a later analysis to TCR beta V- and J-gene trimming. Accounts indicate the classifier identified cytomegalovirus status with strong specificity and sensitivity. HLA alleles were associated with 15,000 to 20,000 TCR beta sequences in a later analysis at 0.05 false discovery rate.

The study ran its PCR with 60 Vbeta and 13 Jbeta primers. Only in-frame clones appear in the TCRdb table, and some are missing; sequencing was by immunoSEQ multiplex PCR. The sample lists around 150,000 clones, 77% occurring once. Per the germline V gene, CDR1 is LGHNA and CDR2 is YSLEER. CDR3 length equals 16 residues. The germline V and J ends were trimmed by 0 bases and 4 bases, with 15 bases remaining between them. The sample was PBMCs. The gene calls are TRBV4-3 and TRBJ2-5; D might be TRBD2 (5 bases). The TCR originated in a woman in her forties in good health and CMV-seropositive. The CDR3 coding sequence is TGCGCCAGCAGCCAAGATGAGGGCACGTCTGGAGAGACCCAGTACTTC. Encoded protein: CASSQDEGTSGETQYF.